This T cell receptor beta chain appears in the sequencing data of a study of shared clonotypes between healthy human individuals. Looking at the study overall: The donor group consisted of two women and a few men, aged 18 to 49.

V was trimmed by 5 bases and J by 1 base, leaving 12 bases between them. The CDR3 runs 15 residues. Per the germline V gene, CDR1 is MDHEN and CDR2 is SYDVKM. In the naive CD8 group, cells lacked CD45RO and were positively selected for CCR7, so terminally differentiated effector memory CD45RA+ cells were left out. There were only Caucasian adults among the donors, and all lived in Nashville, Tennessee. As to this clone: Distinct nucleotide sequences in the sample also encode this CDR3.

Assay: immunoSEQ multiplex PCR; the TCRdb copy retains only in-frame clones and omits some. This sample has hundreds of thousands of clones, with approximately 95% found just once. The rearrangement joins TRBV28 to TRBJ1-5; the D gene is possibly TRBD1 (5 bases). The sequenced sample was naive CD8+ T cells sorted from blood. This TCR was recovered from a woman in her twenties or thirties in good health. The CDR3 DNA is TGTGCCAGCAGTCTAAGGGGATACAGCAATCAGCCCCAGCATTTT. Its protein is CASSLRGYSNQPQHF.